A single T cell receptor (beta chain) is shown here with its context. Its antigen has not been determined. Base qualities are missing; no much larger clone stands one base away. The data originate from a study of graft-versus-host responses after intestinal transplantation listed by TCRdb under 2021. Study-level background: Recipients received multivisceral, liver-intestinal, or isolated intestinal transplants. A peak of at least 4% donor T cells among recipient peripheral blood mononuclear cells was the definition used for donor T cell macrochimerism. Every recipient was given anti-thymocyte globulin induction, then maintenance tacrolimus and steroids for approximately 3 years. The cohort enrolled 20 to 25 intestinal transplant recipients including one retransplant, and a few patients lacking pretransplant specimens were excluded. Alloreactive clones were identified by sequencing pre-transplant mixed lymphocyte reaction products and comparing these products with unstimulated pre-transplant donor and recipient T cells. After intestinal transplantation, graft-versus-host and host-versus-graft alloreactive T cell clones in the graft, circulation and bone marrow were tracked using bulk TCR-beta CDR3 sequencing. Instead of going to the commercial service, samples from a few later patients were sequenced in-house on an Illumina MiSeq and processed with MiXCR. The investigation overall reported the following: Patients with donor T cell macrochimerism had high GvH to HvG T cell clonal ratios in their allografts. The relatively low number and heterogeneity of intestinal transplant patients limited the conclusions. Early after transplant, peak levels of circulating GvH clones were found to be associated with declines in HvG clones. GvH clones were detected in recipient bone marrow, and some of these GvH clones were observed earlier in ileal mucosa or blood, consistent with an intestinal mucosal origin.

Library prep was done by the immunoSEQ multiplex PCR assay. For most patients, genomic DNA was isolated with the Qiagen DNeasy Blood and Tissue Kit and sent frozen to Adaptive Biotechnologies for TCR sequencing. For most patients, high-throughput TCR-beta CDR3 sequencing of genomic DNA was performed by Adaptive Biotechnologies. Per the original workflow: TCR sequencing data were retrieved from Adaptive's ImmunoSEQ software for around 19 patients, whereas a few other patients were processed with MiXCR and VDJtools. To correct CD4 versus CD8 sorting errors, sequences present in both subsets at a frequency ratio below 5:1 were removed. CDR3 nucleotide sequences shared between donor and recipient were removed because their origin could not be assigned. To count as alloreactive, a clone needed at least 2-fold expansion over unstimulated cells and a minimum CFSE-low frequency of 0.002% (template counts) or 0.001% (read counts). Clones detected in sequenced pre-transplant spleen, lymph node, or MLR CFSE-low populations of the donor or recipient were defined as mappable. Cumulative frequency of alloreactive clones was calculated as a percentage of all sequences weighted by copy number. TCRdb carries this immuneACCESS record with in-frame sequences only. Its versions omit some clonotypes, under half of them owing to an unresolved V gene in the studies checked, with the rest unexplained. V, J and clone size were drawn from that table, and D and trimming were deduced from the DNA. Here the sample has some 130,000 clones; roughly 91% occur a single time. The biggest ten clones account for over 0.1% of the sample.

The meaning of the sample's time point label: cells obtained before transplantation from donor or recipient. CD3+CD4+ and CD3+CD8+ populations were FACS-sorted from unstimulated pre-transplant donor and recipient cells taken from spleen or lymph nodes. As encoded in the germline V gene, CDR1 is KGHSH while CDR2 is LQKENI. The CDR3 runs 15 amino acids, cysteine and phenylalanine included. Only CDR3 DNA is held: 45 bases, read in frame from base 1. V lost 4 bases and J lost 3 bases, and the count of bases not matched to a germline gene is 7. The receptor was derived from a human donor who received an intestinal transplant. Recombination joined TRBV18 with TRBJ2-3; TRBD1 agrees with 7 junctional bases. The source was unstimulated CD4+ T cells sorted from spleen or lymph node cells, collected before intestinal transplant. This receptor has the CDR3 CASSLRTGGTDTQYF. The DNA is TGTGCCAGCTCACTCAGGACAGGTGGAACAGATACGCAGTATTTT.